This TCR beta chain was sequenced in a study of shared clonotypes between healthy human individuals. Naive-designated CD8 cells lacked CD45RO, were positively enriched for CCR7, and omitted terminally differentiated effector memory CD45RA+ cells. The donors, healthy adults who were HIV-negative, had experienced no recent acute infections or vaccinations. In the case of this clone: Its matching antigen is unknown.

Original processing methods: Because ImmunoSEQ provided only junction sequences with no quality scores, the filtering differed. The assay was immunoSEQ multiplex PCR, and TCRdb's table has in-frame clones only and misses some. The V and J calls and clone size are taken from that table; D and trimming were inferred from the DNA. The data show around 550,000 clones, with roughly 96% seen just once and about 0.11% held by the top ten. The germline V gene has CDR1 SGHNT and CDR2 YYREEE (reference sequence). The CDR3 length is 13 residues. Trimming left V 7 bases short and J 9 bases short, with 17 bases between. Findings and limits, study-wide: Owing to a small donor count, the genetic and exposure-history diversity represented was limited. On the whole, naive subsets had larger estimated richness than memory subsets had.

The sequenced sample was naive CD8+ T cells sorted from blood. This receptor was taken from a woman aged 25 to 39 in good health. The chain joins TRBV5-4 to TRBJ2-1; perhaps TRBD2 as D (5 bases). CDR3 bases: TGTGCCAGCGGCCCCCCCGGGGATACTGAGCAGTTCTTC. Encoded protein: CASGPPGDTEQFF.